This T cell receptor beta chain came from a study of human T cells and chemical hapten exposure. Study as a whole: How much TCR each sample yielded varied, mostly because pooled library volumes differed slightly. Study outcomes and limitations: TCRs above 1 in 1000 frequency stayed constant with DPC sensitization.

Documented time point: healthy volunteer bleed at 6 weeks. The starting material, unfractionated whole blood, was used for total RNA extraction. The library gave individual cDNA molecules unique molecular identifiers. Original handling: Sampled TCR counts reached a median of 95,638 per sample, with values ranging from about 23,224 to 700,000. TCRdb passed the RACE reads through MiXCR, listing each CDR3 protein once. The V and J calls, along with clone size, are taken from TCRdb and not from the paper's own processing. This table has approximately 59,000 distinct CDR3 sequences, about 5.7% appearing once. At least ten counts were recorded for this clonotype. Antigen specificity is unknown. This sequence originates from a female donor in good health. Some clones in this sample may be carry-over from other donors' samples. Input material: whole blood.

The DNA for the CDR3 is TGTGCCAGCAGCCCCTGGGTCGGGGAACCCTCGGGTGGCTACACCTTC. It translates to CASSPWVGEPSGGYTF. J is TRBJ1-2 and V is TRBV6-6, with unresolved D. CDR3 length equals 16 residues. CDR1 MNHNY and CDR2 SVGAGI come from the germline V gene (reference sequence). V was pared by 6 bases and J by 7 bases, with 24 bases between.